This TCR beta chain was captured in a study of cytomegalovirus exposure and HLA in healthy donors listed by TCRdb under 2017. For context, the study as a whole: An earlier analysis of approximately 640 of the donors reported roughly 270 Gb of sequence data and 100 million to 140 million unique TCR beta sequences from around 200 million T cells. Donor age, sex, ethnicity and CMV serostatus were collected together with the repertoire data. In the later analysis, no new phenotypic data were used to find candidate immune exposures; instead, reliance was placed on TCR beta sequences and their occurrence across donors. The study aimed to test whether cataloging public T cell receptors could reveal signatures of past pathogen exposure. Typing coverage varied by locus: roughly 620-630 donors for A, B, C, DRB1 and DQB1; approximately 500 for DQA1; about 590 for DPA1; about 450 for DPB1. Using immunosequencing, the study profiled T cell repertoires from roughly 650 subjects and related those repertoires to cytomegalovirus serostatus. Class I and class II HLA loci were covered by the typing at four-digit resolution. On average, 235,054 unique TCR beta nucleotide sequences were sequenced per donor among 398 genotyped donors of the cohort, with about 19% of those sequences being non-productive. All discovery cohort repertoires had been generated on a single sequencing platform. An earlier analysis of roughly 580 of the donors used high-throughput TCR beta sequencing to judge whether each TCR beta V gene segment behaved as functional or pseudogenic. In addition to the first cohort of approximately 650 subjects, a separate validation cohort of 120 different subjects was used. To predict cytomegalovirus infection status, the study brought together high-throughput TCR immunosequencing, statistical association of individual TCRs with disease status, and machine learning. In a later genetic analysis, genome-wide SNP genotypes for about 65% of the roughly 670 donors were used, and that subset was treated as a discovery cohort. In a later analysis, previously published TCR beta repertoires from 670 or so donors were re-analyzed and high-resolution HLA genotyping was added so that TCR occurrence patterns could be studied. Among the roughly 400 genotyped donors, about 85% belonged to the genetic ancestry cluster associated with self-reported Caucasian donors. Roughly 5 DR-DQ haplotypes were treated as single units for association and clustering because of strong linkage in the cohort. About 300 gigabases of sequencing data and approximately 91 million unique TCR sequences made up an early release that covered 500 to 650 HLA-typed donors.

Worth noting for this clone: No antigen is known for it. Nothing much larger sits one base from this clone, and base qualities are not available.

Results the study describes overall, beyond this receptor: In the study, some 160 TCR beta chains were listed as associated with cytomegalovirus. A further reported finding was that TCR beta sequences accurately predicted the HLA-A and HLA-B alleles for most subjects in the first cohort. Compared with the 666-donor mean, donors in an Asian-associated ancestry cluster had fewer N-insertions in productive TCRs, according to a later genetic analysis. At a false discovery rate of 0.05, a later analysis linked some 18,000 TCR beta sequences to specific HLA alleles. The only immune exposure information available for the cohort was CMV serostatus. Linkage disequilibrium might explain the correlated functional status among segregating V segments, but an unknown experimental factor could not be ruled out. Sequencing depth was assumed to be roughly uniform across donors in the presence/absence analyses, though that assumption may not hold. Three of the identified cytomegalovirus-associated TCR beta chains were confirmed in vitro to be specific for cytomegalovirus antigens. Because the 87-base-pair reads could not distinguish some IMGT-functional V segments, including TRBV6-2 and TRBV6-3, those segments were excluded. The classifier was reported to diagnose cytomegalovirus status with high specificity and sensitivity in both the original and validation cohorts. In a later analysis, most CMV-associated TCR beta chains were found to appear HLA-restricted, with HLA associations seemingly driven largely by CMV exposure. Broadly in line with IMGT annotations, most TCR beta V segments showed up in productive rearrangements about 87% or about 30% of the time in an earlier analysis of around 550 of the donors. The authors suggested that the approach could potentially be generalized to other disease states and immunological phenotypes. HLA typing was unavailable for some donors at each locus, so association tests used only the typed subset. A later analysis reported that several top co-occurrence clusters appeared linked to parvovirus B19, influenza, CMV and Epstein-Barr virus. A cluster of highly shared sequence variants was judged likely to represent a technical artifact of the sequencing pipeline. According to a later analysis, TCR association rates differed among HLA loci, with DRB1 alleles showing the most associated TCRs and HLA-C alleles showing the fewest. A later analysis found that HLA-associated TCR beta chains were more clonally expanded and had lower generation probabilities than equally common non-associated chains. Because counts were too low, 15 to 20 rarely observed V segments, including chromosome 9 orphons, were excluded from the earlier analysis of several hundred of the donors. Strong co-occurrence of HLA alleles, especially DR and DQ, made assigning TCR associations to individual alleles difficult. Most TCR sequences were observed very rarely across donors, whereas some public TCRs were present in many individuals. V-gene and J-gene trimming of TCR beta chains was associated with a missense DCLRE1C variant in a later genetic analysis, and the association was replicated in an independent cohort. Only TCR beta chains were sequenced in this cohort, and the absence of alpha or paired-chain data limited detectable features.

The cohort consisted of 670 or so healthy bone marrow donors. At the time of sampling, all cohort members were nominally healthy, though unrecorded immune exposures were likely present. The donor was CMV seropositive and was included in the group of approximately 300 seropositive cohort members. Each donor provided a peripheral blood sample, and peripheral blood mononuclear cells were used for TCR beta sequencing. Genomic DNA was extracted from the blood cell samples with the Qiagen DNeasy Blood Extraction Kit. Based on the germline V gene, the CDR1 and CDR2 sequences are SGHTA and FQGNSA. V is reduced by 7 bases and J by 8 bases, leaving a spacing of 17 bases between them. The CDR3 has 13 amino acids, counting the end cysteine and phenylalanine. Left in the record is the CDR3 DNA by itself, 39 bases read in frame from the first base. Library prep was done by the immunoSEQ multiplex PCR assay. The multiplex PCR relied on a mix of 60 forward primers for TCR Vbeta segments and 13 reverse primers for TCR Jbeta segments. A multiplex PCR assay on genomic DNA amplified the CDR3 region of rearranged TCR beta genes. The amplified TCR beta libraries were sequenced on the Illumina HiSeq System as 87-base-pair reads. Under the source paper's analysis protocol: In a later analysis, 77 million or so unique TCR beta chains were counted across the roughly 670 repertoires, and approximately 9.9 million of these chains were shared by at least two donors. Raw reads were error-corrected and collapsed into unique sequences with a nearest-neighbor algorithm that merged closely related sequences to remove PCR and sequencing errors. CDR3 sequences were aligned to IMGT reference sequences to assign V, D and J gene segments. For a sequence to be retained, a match of at least six nucleotides was required to both a V gene segment and a J gene segment. A rearrangement was called productive if the CDR3 had no stop codons and remained in frame with V and J, and every other rearrangement was called non-productive. Following IMGT convention, CDR3 was defined as the stretch from the second conserved V-encoded cysteine to the conserved J-encoded phenylalanine. Sequences without an unambiguous match to a single V gene segment were excluded from the earlier analysis of a few hundred of the donors. In an earlier analysis of a few hundred of the donors, a V segment was called functional when productive rearrangements were above 56.7%, and segregating when the standard deviation between donors exceeded 5%. A statistical classification framework was built for diagnosing cytomegalovirus status from the catalog of TCR beta chain sequences. A later analysis assigned V and J genes by comparing TCR nucleotide sequences with IMGT/GENE-DB human TR gene sequences. In a later analysis, CDR3 sequences and most-parsimonious VDJ recombination scenarios were assigned using the TCRdist pipeline. In a later analysis, every TCR beta chain was defined by the combination of its CDR3 amino acid sequence and its V-gene family, and reads without a unique V-gene family were dropped. As a way to deal with suspected cross-contamination and a sequencing artifact, a later analysis dropped 500 to 700 nucleotide sequences that were highly shared and had low generation probability. In a later analysis, a clonal expansion index was calculated for each public chain from normalized within-repertoire ranks of inferred template counts. In a later analysis, generation probabilities were computed using a VDJ recombination model fitted to out-of-frame rearrangements, and the results were checked against IGoR. Hypergeometric tests were used in a later analysis to score TCR-TCR, TCR-HLA and TCR-CMV co-occurrence, with a repertoire-size bias correction applied to the TCR pairs. In a later analysis, false discovery rates were estimated by permuting HLA or CMV assignments 20 times. In a later analysis, co-occurring TCRs were grouped using DBSCAN, with TCRdist sequence similarity added in when clustering inside HLA-allele-positive subsets. For co-occurrence clustering, repertoires with fewer than 30,000 or more than 120,000 public chains were excluded, along with four or five repertoires with anomalous nucleotide sharing. Imported from immuneACCESS, the table was reduced by TCRdb to in-frame sequences with V and J called. These copies leave out some clones; in studies compared against another copy, an unresolved V gene accounts for under half, and the cause of the remainder is not known. V, J and clone size were drawn from that table, and D and trimming were deduced from the DNA. The sample records about 200,000 clones, 70% to 80% of which are singletons. 0.39% of the sample belongs to the ten largest clones.

The sequence joins TRBV7-2 to TRBJ1-2, with no reliable assignment of the D segment. The TCR sequence derives from a male donor in good health and CMV-seropositive. Sequences were obtained from PBMCs. Here is the DNA: TGTGCCAGCACCCCGGATGGTCTAGGCGGCTACACCTTC. It is translated as CASTPDGLGGYTF.